One T cell receptor (beta chain) is described in this entry. Its cognate antigen is unknown. The sample belongs to a study of cytomegalovirus exposure and HLA in healthy donors. Study results and limitations: The classifier, whose performance was assessed in both the original and validation cohorts, reportedly diagnosed cytomegalovirus status with high specificity and sensitivity.

Nominal health characterized the donors when sampled, though unrecorded immune exposures were likely. CDR1 SGHDT and CDR2 YYEEEE come from the germline V gene. The CDR3 extends over 14 amino acids. V shed 1 base and J shed 6 bases, with 13 bases lying between them. PCR involved 60 Vbeta and 13 Jbeta primers. The method was immunoSEQ multiplex PCR; TCRdb's version includes in-frame clones alone and lacks a portion of them. The repertoire holds fewer than 55,000 clones, with about two thirds as singletons. Sequencing was performed on PBMCs. The clonotype comes from a woman in her fifties or sixties in good health and CMV-seropositive. This chain uses TRBV5-6 with TRBJ1-1; TRBD1 might be the D (6 bases). The CDR3 nucleotides are TGTGCCAGCAGCTTGAGACAGGCTAGTCCTGAAGCTTTCTTT. It encodes CASSLRQASPEAFF.